The subject of this entry is one TCR beta chain. Antigen: not known. Measured with immunoSEQ multiplex PCR; TCRdb has only the in-frame clones, and not every one. In the table there are 25,000 to 35,000 clones, around 83% of which are singletons. Germline assignment: CDR1 KGHSH and CDR2 LQKENI. The CDR3 is made up of 11 amino acids. This sample was taken from a study of T cells in narcolepsy. Whole-study results and caveats: Autoreactive clone sequences were missing from some blood memory CD4+ repertoires. Healthy controls reportedly lacked the autoreactive clonotypes serially found in patients' blood.

V usage is TRBV18 and J usage is TRBJ2-5; no clear D. The J call may not be correct, given that the DNA end is closer to TRBJ2-7. The origin of this receptor is a human donor with narcolepsy. The sequencing sample was made of CD45RA- memory CD4+ T cells from PBMCs. This CDR3 is CASSPAYEQYF. The CDR3 DNA reads as TGTGCCAGCTCTCCTGCATACGAGCAGTACTTC.